This T cell receptor beta chain appears in the sequencing data of a study of naive and memory T cell subsets. The study's findings and limits: A few larger clonotypes appeared in naive repertoires, especially CD8, possibly memory cells re-expressing CD45RA.

An equimolar mix of two oligonucleotides served as the beta constant-region primer for TRBC1 and TRBC2. Ligated cDNA was amplified by four rounds of PCR with nested alpha and beta constant-region primers and SP2. TCRdb ran MiXCR on the UMI-ligation and nested PCR reads and lists one entry per CDR3 protein. The repertoire includes 85,000 to 130,000 distinct CDR3 sequences, more than 14% of them detected once, and approximately 3% sits in the top ten. Unmatched junction bases numbered 10, after V lost 5 bases and J lost 0 bases. The germline V gene encodes CDR1 MDHEN and CDR2 SYDVKM. The CDR3 spans 16 residues. In its sample, this clonotype was seen a few times. What it recognizes is unknown.

The chain couples TRBV28 to TRBJ2-7; the match to TRBD1 covers 7 bases. The clonotype comes from a human donor in good health. Sequenced input: naive CD8+ T cells from blood. In DNA, the CDR3 is TGTGCCAGCAGTCTTCCACTTGACAGGGACTCCTACGAGCAGTACTTC. Protein: CASSLPLDRDSYEQYF.